The TCR beta chain described here comes from a study of blood T cell repertoires in COVID-19. Study details: Some COVID-19 samples were acute and others convalescent; all came from the United States, Italy and Spain. T cells, B-cell-depleted T cells, or PBMCs supplied cDNA or gDNA.

Source study methods: Reference gene primer amplification in the assay estimated nucleated cell counts. TCRdb keeps only in-frame clones here, not all; method: immunoSEQ multiplex PCR. That table is the source of V, J and clone size, and D and trimming were worked out from the DNA. Among some 86,000 clones listed, approximately 89% were seen once. The germline V gene has CDR1 LGHNA and CDR2 YNFKEQ. Between the trimmed V and J ends, which lost 3 bases and 0 bases, there was a span of 12 bases. This CDR3 is built from 15 residues. The rearrangement links TRBV4-2 to TRBJ2-7; maybe TRBD2 (6 bases). The receptor comes from a human donor with active COVID-19. The donor label of this sample is uncertain. The sample consisted of peripheral blood. The CDR3 DNA sequence: TGTGCCAGCAGCCAGGCTAAGACTAGCTCCTACGAGCAGTACTTC. Its protein product is CASSQAKTSSYEQYF.